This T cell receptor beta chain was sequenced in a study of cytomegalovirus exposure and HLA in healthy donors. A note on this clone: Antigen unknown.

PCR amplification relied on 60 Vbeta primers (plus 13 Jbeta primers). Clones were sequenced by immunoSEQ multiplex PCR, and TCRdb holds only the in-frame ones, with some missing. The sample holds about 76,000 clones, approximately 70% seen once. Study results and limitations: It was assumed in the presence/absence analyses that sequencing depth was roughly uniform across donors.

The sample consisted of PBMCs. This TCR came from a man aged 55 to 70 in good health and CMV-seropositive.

CDR3 region: CASGRRGGLSTDTQYF. Here the CDR3 DNA reads TGTGCCAGCGGCAGAAGGGGGGGGCTTAGCACAGATACGCAGTATTTT. The rearrangement links TRBV7-9 to TRBJ2-3; maybe TRBD2 (7 bases). With 8 bases removed from V and 0 bases from J, the gap between germline ends came to 18 bases. This CDR3 is built from 16 residues. Germline V CDR1 and CDR2: SEHNR, FQNEAQ (reference sequence).